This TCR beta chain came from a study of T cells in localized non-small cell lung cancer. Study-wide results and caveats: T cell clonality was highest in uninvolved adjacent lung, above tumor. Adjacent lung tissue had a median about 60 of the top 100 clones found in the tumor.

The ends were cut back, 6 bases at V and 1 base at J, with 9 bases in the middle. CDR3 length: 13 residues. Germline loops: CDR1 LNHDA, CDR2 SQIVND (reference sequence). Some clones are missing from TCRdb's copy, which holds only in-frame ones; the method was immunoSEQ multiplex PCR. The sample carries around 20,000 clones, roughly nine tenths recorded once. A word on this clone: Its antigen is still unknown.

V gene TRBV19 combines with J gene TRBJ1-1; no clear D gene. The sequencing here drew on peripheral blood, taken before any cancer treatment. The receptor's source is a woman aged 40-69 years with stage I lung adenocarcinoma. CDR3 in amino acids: CASRASKNTEAFF. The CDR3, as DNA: TGTGCCAGTAGGGCCAGCAAGAACACTGAAGCTTTCTTT.